These 13 T cell receptor beta chains originate from one sample sequenced in a study of blood T cell repertoires in COVID-19. Profiled with immunoSEQ multiplex PCR; TCRdb holds only in-frame clones, not every one. Of 140,000 to 150,000 clones listed, roughly 80% are singletons. The sample was peripheral blood. The receptors shown here come from a man aged 50-60 years with acute or convalescent COVID-19.

CDR3 sequence: CASSQYTNTGELFF. CDR3 nucleotide sequence: TGCGCCAGCAGCCAATATACGAACACCGGGGAGCTGTTTTTT. This chain uses TRBV4-1 with TRBJ2-2; D unclear. CDR3 size: 14 residues. The germline V gene encodes CDR1 MGHRA and CDR2 YSYEKL. V lost 2 bases to trimming and J lost 0 bases, with 4 bases between them.

Only one count was recorded for this clone. The chain couples TRBV2 to TRBJ1-1, with D possibly matching TRBD1 (6 bases). Trimming removed 6 bases at V and 6 bases at J, with 17 bases between. Germline loops: CDR1 SNHLY, CDR2 FYNNEI. This CDR3 is built from 14 residues. The CDR3 sequence: CASSAQGSAPEAFF. As DNA, the CDR3 is TGTGCCAGCAGCGCTCAGGGGAGTGCTCCTGAAGCTTTCTTT.

This chain uses TRBV4-1 with TRBJ1-1; 9 nucleotides match TRBD1. V shed 4 bases and J 3 bases; nucleotides not matched to a gene: 6. The CDR3 covers 15 residues. Per the germline V gene, CDR1 is MGHRA and CDR2 is YSYEKL. In DNA form, the CDR3 reads TGCGCCAGCAGCCCTCCGGGACAGGGACACACTGAAGCTTTCTTT. It encodes CASSPPGQGHTEAFF.

This clone came up a few times. The DNA for the CDR3 is TGTGCCAGCAGCGGAGTGGGGACAGGGTGGAACACTGAAGCTTTCTTT. Residues: CASSGVGTGWNTEAFF. V gene TRBV9 combines with J gene TRBJ1-1; 9 bases map to TRBD1. CDR1 SGDLS and CDR2 YYNGEE come from the germline V gene. The V segment lost 3 bases and the J segment 1 base; nucleotides outside the gene matches: 7. CDR3 length equals 16 residues.

J is TRBJ2-3 and V is TRBV7-2, with TRBD2 matching 10 bases. Germline V lookup: CDR1 SGHTA, CDR2 FQGNSA. J lost 7 bases, V lost 3 bases, and 7 bases had no gene match. This CDR3 is 15 amino acids long. CDR3: CASSLVSGGANTQYF. As DNA, the CDR3 is TGTGCCAGCAGCTTGGTCAGCGGGGGGGCTAATACGCAGTATTTT.

The V call is TRBV15, the J call TRBJ2-1; D might be TRBD2 (5 bases). V was cut by 4 bases and J by 11 bases, with 15 bases left in between. The CDR3 has 13 amino acids. Germline-derived CDR1 and CDR2 are LNHNV and YYDKDF (reference sequence). The CDR3 spells CATSTPGGSQQFF. For the CDR3, the DNA is TGTGCCACCAGCACACCTGGTGGGAGTCAGCAGTTCTTC.

J is TRBJ1-2 and V is TRBV9, with 10 bases lining up with TRBD1. CDR3 size: 15 residues. The germline V gene encodes CDR1 SGDLS and CDR2 YYNGEE. The V and J ends lost 5 bases and 2 bases, in that order; junction bases with no gene match: 6. CDR3 bases: TGTGCCAGCAGTGCCGGGACAGGGGAAAACTATGGCTACACCTTC. It codes for CASSAGTGENYGYTF.

This clone was observed once. This chain joins TRBV5-4 and TRBJ1-2; D unresolved. V lost 0 bases to trimming and J lost 7 bases, with 16 bases between them. Germline V CDR1 and CDR2: SGHNT, YYREEE (reference sequence). The CDR3 has 15 amino acids. CDR3 coding DNA: TGTGCCAGCAGCTTGGAGATAGGGAGCGAGGGTGGCTACACCTTC. Translated: CASSLEIGSEGGYTF.

This chain links TRBV11-3 with TRBJ2-2; D is possibly TRBD1 (7 bases). The V and J ends lost 5 bases and 4 bases respectively, with 14 bases between them. From germline, CDR1 is SGHNT and CDR2 YENEEA. The CDR3 spans 15 residues. The CDR3 DNA sequence: TGTGCCAGCAGCGACGGGCAGGGGGGCACCGGGGAGCTGTTTTTT. Encoded protein: CASSDGQGGTGELFF.

V and J are TRBV11-2 and TRBJ1-1; 8 bases match TRBD1. The germline gives CDR1 SGHAT, CDR2 FQNNGV. The CDR3 has 16 amino acids. Trimming at V came to 4 bases and at J to 5 bases, leaving 12 bases not matched to a gene. CDR3 loop: CASSSLTGGVRTEAFF. In nucleotides, the CDR3 is TGTGCCAGCAGCTCACTAACAGGGGGTGTTAGAACTGAAGCTTTCTTT. Using reference TRBV11-2 and TRBJ1-1 for the parts outside the CDR3, the full variable domain is EAGVAQSPRYKIIEKRQSVAFWCNPISGHATLYWYQQILGQGPKLLIQFQNNGVVDDSQLPKDRFSAERLKGVDSTLKIQPAKLEDSAVYLCASSSLTGGVRTEAFFGQGTRLTVV.

The chain is built from TRBV3-1 (or the pseudogene TRBV3-2) and TRBJ1-2, with D perhaps TRBD1 (5 bases). The CDR3 consists of 12 residues. CDR1 is LGHDT and CDR2 is YNNKEL in the germline V gene (reference sequence). The germline V and J ends were trimmed by 0 bases and 10 bases, with 9 bases remaining between them. The chain's CDR3 is CASSQEPGLYTF. The DNA for the CDR3 is TGTGCCAGCAGCCAAGAGCCAGGGCTCTACACCTTC.

The V and J genes are TRBV9 and TRBJ2-2, with D possibly matching TRBD1 (5 bases). Trimming took 0 bases from V and 1 from J, leaving 10 bases between them. CDR3 length: 16 amino acids. Germline-derived CDR1 and CDR2 are SGDLS and YYNGEE. CDR3 loop: CASSVVSDRNTGELFF. In nucleotides, the CDR3 is TGTGCCAGCAGCGTAGTCAGTGACAGGAACACCGGGGAGCTGTTTTTT. Variable domain in full (rest from reference TRBV9 and TRBJ2-2): DSGVTQTPKHLITATGQRVTLRCSPRSGDLSVYWYQQSLDQGLQFLIQYYNGEERAKGNILERFSAQQFPDLHSELNLSSLELGDSALYFCASSVVSDRNTGELFFGEGSRLTVL.

J is TRBJ2-2 and V is TRBV29-1; 7 positions match TRBD1. This CDR3 has 15 amino acids. CDR1 and CDR2 (germline): SQVTM, ANQGSEA. Trimming at V came to 4 bases and at J to 6 bases, leaving 11 bases not matched to a gene. The CDR3 region has the DNA TGCAGCGTTGGAGAAATAACAGGGGTGGCCGGGGAGCTGTTTTTT. Translated: CSVGEITGVAGELFF.